What follows are 6 T cell receptor beta chains derived from one specimen sequenced in a study of T-cell reconstitution after alpha-beta-depleted transplantation in children (dated by TCRdb to the mid-2010s). Per the publication, the treatment or condition label means: allogeneic hematopoietic cell transplantation with graft depleted of TCRalphabeta T cells and CD19 B cells. The protocol used for the library was PCR. The sequencing machine was an Illumina HiSeq 2500. TCR libraries were prepared with molecular barcoding, using unique molecular identifiers to normalize TCRbeta repertoire quantification. TCRdb's own reprocessing of the public reads used fastp at Q25 and MiXCR and kept productive beta chains. CDR3 protein duplicates are merged, each entry listing the most common genes and DNA. Counted in this sample were fewer than 85,000 distinct CDR3 sequences; 13% to 15% of them appeared once. The ten largest clonotypes hold 25% to 30% of the sample.

The sample here was PBMCs, mostly from graft donor cells, taken 180 days after TCRalphabeta/CD19-depleted stem cell transplant. The receptors stem from a male patient aged 2-10 years who had a stem cell transplant for acute lymphoblastic leukemia, so the T cells may come from the graft donor.

This chain joins TRBV9 and TRBJ2-5; tentatively, D is TRBD2 (6 bases). This CDR3 has 13 amino acids. CDR1 is SGDLS, CDR2 YYNGEE, per germline. The germline V and J ends were trimmed by 0 bases and 5 bases, with 8 bases remaining between them. The CDR3 DNA sequence: TGTGCCAGCAGCGTAGGTGGGGGGGAGACCCAGTACTTC. Its protein is CASSVGGGETQYF. Full variable domain (missing parts from reference TRBV9 and TRBJ2-5): DSGVTQTPKHLITATGQRVTLRCSPRSGDLSVYWYQQSLDQGLQFLIQYYNGEERAKGNILERFSAQQFPDLHSELNLSSLELGDSALYFCASSVGGGETQYFGPGTRLLVL.

The chain couples TRBV20-1 to TRBJ1-1; D ambiguous. Trimming took 3 bases from V and 2 from J, leaving 10 bases between them. There are 13 residues in the CDR3. Germline V lookup: CDR1 DFQATT, CDR2 SNEGSKA (reference sequence). The CDR3: CSASKGPNTEAFF. Here the CDR3 DNA reads TGCAGTGCTAGTAAAGGACCTAACACTGAAGCTTTCTTT.

The CDR3 here is CSVPGGGPTEAFF. In nucleotides, the CDR3 is TGCAGCGTCCCCGGCGGGGGGCCCACTGAAGCTTTCTTT. The rearrangement joins TRBV29-1 to TRBJ1-1; maybe TRBD1 (6 bases). V lost 6 bases and J lost 4, with 15 bases in between. The germline V gene encodes CDR1 SQVTM and CDR2 ANQGSEA. The CDR3 totals 13 residues.

J is TRBJ2-3 and V is TRBV5-1; 9 nucleotides line up with TRBD2. The V and J ends lost 0 bases and 1 base, in that order; junction bases with no gene match: 6. This CDR3 is built from 17 residues. Germline V gene data show CDR1 as SGHRS and CDR2 as YFSETQ. The CDR3 sequence is CASSLDLAGLRTDTQYF. DNA of the CDR3: TGCGCCAGCAGCTTGGACCTAGCGGGGCTACGCACAGATACGCAGTATTTT.

The V and J genes are TRBV28 and TRBJ1-4; TRBD1 agrees at 9 bases. CDR3 length equals 14 residues. Trimming cost V 7 bases and J 6 bases; bases outside gene matches: 6. The germline gives CDR1 MDHEN, CDR2 SYDVKM. CDR3 bases: TGTGCCAGCATCGGACAGGGGTTTGATGAAAAACTGTTTTTT. It translates to CASIGQGFDEKLFF.

This clonotype turned up a few times. V and J are TRBV11-2 and TRBJ1-5, with a weak D call TRBD1 (5 bases). The CDR3 is 13 residues long. Germline lookup yields CDR1 SGHAT and CDR2 FQNNGV. V dropped 5 bases and J dropped 6 bases, with 11 bases sitting between them. CDR3 region: CASSPPGGQPQHF. CDR3 bases: TGTGCCAGCAGCCCACCGGGGGGTCAGCCCCAGCATTTT. The full variable domain, with the rest looked up from reference TRBV11-2 and TRBJ1-5, is EAGVAQSPRYKIIEKRQSVAFWCNPISGHATLYWYQQILGQGPKLLIQFQNNGVVDDSQLPKDRFSAERLKGVDSTLKIQPAKLEDSAVYLCASSPPGGQPQHFGDGTRLSIL.